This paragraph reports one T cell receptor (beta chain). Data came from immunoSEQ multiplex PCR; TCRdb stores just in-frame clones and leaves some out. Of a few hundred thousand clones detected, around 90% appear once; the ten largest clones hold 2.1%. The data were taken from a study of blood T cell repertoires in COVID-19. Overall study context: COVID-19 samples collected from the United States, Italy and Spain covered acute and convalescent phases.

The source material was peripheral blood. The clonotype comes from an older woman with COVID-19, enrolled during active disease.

CDR3 in amino acids: CASSVDPGETYEQYF. For the CDR3, the DNA is TGTGCCAGCAGCGTAGATCCAGGGGAGACCTACGAGCAGTACTTC. V and J are TRBV9 and TRBJ2-7, with D possibly TRBD1 on 6 matching bases. V lost 0 bases and J 2 bases, leaving 12 bases between the germline ends. Per germline, CDR1 SGDLS and CDR2 YYNGEE. The CDR3 runs 15 residues.